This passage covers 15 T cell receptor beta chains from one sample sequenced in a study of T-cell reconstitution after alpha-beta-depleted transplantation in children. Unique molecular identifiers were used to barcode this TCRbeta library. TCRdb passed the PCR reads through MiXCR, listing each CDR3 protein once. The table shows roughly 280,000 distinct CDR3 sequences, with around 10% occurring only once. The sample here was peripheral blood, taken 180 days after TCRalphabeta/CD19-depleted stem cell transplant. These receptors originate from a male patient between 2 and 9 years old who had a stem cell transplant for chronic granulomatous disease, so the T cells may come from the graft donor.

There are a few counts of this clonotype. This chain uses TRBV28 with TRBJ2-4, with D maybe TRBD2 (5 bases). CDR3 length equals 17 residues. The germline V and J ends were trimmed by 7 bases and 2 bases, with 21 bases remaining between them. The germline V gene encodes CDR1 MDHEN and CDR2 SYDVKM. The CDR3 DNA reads TGTGCCAGCAAACAAACGTCGGGGTTAGGGACCAAAAACATTCAGTACTTC. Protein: CASKQTSGLGTKNIQYF.

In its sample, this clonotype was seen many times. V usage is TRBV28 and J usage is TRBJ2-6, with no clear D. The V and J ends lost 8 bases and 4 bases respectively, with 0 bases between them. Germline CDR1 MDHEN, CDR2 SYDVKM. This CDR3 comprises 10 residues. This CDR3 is CASGANVLTF. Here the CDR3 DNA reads TGTGCCAGCGGGGCCAACGTCCTGACTTTC.

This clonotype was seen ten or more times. CDR3 sequence (DNA): TGCAGTGCTAGCGGGGACGGTAGCAATCAGCCCCAGCATTTT. Translated: CSASGDGSNQPQHF. The chain joins TRBV20-1 to TRBJ1-5; D perhaps matches TRBD1 (5 bases). V was clipped by 3 bases and J by 0 bases, with 9 bases between them. The CDR3 extends over 14 amino acids. Germline V gene data show CDR1 as DFQATT and CDR2 as SNEGSKA (reference sequence).

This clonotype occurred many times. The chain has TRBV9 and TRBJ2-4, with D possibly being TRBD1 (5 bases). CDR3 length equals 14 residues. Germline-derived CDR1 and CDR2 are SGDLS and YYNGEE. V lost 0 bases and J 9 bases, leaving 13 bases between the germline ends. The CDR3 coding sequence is TGTGCCAGCAGCGTAGGGGGCGCAGCCGGCATTCAGTACTTC. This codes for CASSVGGAAGIQYF.

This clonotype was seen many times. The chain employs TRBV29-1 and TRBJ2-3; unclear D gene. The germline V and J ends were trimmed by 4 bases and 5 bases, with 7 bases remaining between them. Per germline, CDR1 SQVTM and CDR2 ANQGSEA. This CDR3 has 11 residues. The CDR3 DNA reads TGCAGCGTTGTGTGGATAGATACGCAGTATTTT. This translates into CSVVWIDTQYF.

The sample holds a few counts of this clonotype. The CDR3 sequence: CASSQDRRAVGDTQYF. The DNA for the CDR3 is TGTGCCAGCAGCCAGGACAGGCGGGCAGTTGGAGATACGCAGTATTTT. The chain recombines TRBV3-1 with TRBJ2-3; 7 nucleotides line up with TRBD1. Trimming took 3 bases from V and 5 from J; bases not matched to a gene: 11. The V gene's germline CDR1 is LGHDT and CDR2 YNNKEL (reference sequence). The CDR3 spans 16 residues.

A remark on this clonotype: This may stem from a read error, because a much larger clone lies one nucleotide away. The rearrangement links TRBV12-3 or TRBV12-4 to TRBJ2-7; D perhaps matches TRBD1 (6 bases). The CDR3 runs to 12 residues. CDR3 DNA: TGTGTCAGCAACATCAGGGGCGGCGAGCAGTACTTC. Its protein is CVSNIRGGEQYF.

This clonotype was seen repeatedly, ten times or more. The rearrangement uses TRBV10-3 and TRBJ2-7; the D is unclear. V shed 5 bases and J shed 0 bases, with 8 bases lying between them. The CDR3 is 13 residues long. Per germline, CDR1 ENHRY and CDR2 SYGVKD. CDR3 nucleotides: TGTGCCATCAGTACCCTTAGCTCCTACGAGCAGTACTTC. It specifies CAISTLSSYEQYF.

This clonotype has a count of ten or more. The CDR3 loop reads CASSLDWRGQETQYF. The DNA of the CDR3 is TGTGCCAGCAGTTTAGACTGGCGGGGCCAAGAGACCCAGTACTTC. The chain has TRBV12-3 or TRBV12-4 and TRBJ2-5; possible D gene TRBD2, 6 bases. The V and J ends lost 1 base and 1 base respectively, with 10 bases between them. The CDR3 runs to 15 residues.

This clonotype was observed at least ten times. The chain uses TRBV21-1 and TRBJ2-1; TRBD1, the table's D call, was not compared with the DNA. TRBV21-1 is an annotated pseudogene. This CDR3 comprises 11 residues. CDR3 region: CASTEGAEQFF. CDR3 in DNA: TGTGCCAGCACTGAGGGTGCGGAGCAGTTCTTC.

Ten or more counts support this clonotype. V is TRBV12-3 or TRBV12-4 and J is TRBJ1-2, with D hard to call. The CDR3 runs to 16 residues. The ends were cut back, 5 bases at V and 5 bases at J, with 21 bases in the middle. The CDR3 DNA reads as TGTGCCAGCAGTCGAAGTCGGGGAGCGGAAAGTTATGGCTACACCTTC. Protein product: CASSRSRGAESYGYTF.

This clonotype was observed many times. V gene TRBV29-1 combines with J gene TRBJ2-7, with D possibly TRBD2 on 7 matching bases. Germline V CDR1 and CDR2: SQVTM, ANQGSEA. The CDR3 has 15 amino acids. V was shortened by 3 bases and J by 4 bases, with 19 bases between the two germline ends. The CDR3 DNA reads TGCAGCGTTGACGGAAGGGGGGGGCAGGGGTACGAGCAGTACTTC. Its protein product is CSVDGRGGQGYEQYF.

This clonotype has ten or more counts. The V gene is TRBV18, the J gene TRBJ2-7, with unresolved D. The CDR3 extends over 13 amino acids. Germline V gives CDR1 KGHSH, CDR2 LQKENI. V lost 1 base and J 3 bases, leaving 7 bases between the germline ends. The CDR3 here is CASSPLGFYEQYF. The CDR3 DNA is TGTGCCAGCTCACCACTCGGATTCTACGAGCAGTACTTC.

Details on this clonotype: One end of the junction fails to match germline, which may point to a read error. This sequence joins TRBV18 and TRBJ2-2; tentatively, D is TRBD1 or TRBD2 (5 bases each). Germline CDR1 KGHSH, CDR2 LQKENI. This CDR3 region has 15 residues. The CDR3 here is CASSPHRRGTGEQFF. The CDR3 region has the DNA TGTGCCAGCTCACCACACAGAAGGGGAACCGGGGAGCAGTTTTTT.

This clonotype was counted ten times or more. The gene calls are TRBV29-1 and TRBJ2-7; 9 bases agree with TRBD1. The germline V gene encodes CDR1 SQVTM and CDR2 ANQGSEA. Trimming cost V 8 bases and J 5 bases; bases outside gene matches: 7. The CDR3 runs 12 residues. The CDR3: CSFWTGANEQYF. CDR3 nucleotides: TGCAGCTTTTGGACAGGGGCAAACGAGCAGTACTTC.